A single sample is the source of the 20 T cell receptor beta chains below, sequenced in a study of cytomegalovirus exposure and HLA in healthy donors listed by TCRdb under 2017. Library preparation was by the immunoSEQ multiplex PCR assay. The multiplex PCR relied on a mix of 60 forward primers for TCR Vbeta segments and 13 reverse primers for TCR Jbeta segments. The table comes from immuneACCESS by way of TCRdb, which keeps in-frame sequences with V and J called. Part of the clones is missing from these tables; in studies checked, under half for an unresolved V gene and the rest for unknown reasons. This sample is represented by roughly 130,000 clones; around 74% of them were singletons. Around 6.6% of the sample comes from the top ten. Sequencing was performed on PBMCs. Receptors were obtained from a man aged 40-55 years in good health and CMV-seropositive.

This clone was seen just once. One junction end does not reproduce the germline sequence, and a read error may be involved. V gene TRBV18 combines with J gene TRBJ1-1; D is perhaps TRBD1 (6 bases). The CDR3 has 17 amino acids. The germline V gene encodes CDR1 KGHSH and CDR2 LQKENI. The CDR3 sequence: CASLPQTLTGPSTEAFF. The CDR3 region has the DNA TGTGCCAGCTTACCACAAACCCTAACAGGGCCCAGCACTGAAGCTTTCTTT.

J is TRBJ1-1 and V is TRBV7-8; 9 bases match TRBD1. The V gene's germline CDR1 is SGHVS and CDR2 FQNEAQ. V gave up 5 bases and J gave up 1 base; unmatched junction bases: 5. CDR3 length: 15 residues. The CDR3 bases are TGTGCCAGCAGCCCAGGGACAGGGACGAACACTGAAGCTTTCTTT. As protein: CASSPGTGTNTEAFF.

This chain joins TRBV19 and TRBJ2-5; 7 nucleotides line up with TRBD1. The CDR3 spans 14 residues. CDR1 and CDR2 from the germline V gene are LNHDA and SQIVND (reference sequence). The junction had 7 bases not matched to a gene; V was cut back by 5 bases and J by 4 bases. Here the CDR3 DNA reads TGTGCCAGTAGTTCCAACAGGGGAAGAGAGACCCAGTACTTC. The encoded protein is CASSSNRGRETQYF.

The genes are TRBV14 and TRBJ2-1; maybe TRBD2 (6 bases). V shed 4 bases and J shed 0 bases, with 16 bases lying between them. The CDR3 spans 17 residues. Germline CDR1 is SGHDN and CDR2 is FVKESK. CDR3 region: CASSLRGVGSSYNEQFF. CDR3 bases: TGTGCCAGCAGCCTCCGCGGGGTCGGCAGCTCCTACAATGAGCAGTTCTTC.

The genes are TRBV5-1 and TRBJ2-7; TRBD1 aligns across 8 bases. Trimming removed 4 bases from V and 2 bases from J; junction bases left unmatched: 8. Germline values: CDR1 SGHRS, CDR2 YFSETQ. The CDR3 has 15 amino acids. CDR3 nucleotides: TGCGCCAGCAGCCTAACAGGGGGTGCCCCCTACGAGCAGTACTTC. Residues: CASSLTGGAPYEQYF. The full variable domain, its missing parts supplied by reference TRBV5-1 and TRBJ2-7, is KAGVTQTPRYLIKTRGQQVTLSCSPISGHRSVSWYQQTPGQGLQFLFEYFSETQRNKGNFPGRFSGRQFSNSRSEMNVSTLELGDSALYLCASSLTGGAPYEQYFGPGTRLTVT.

This CDR3 is CSARTGAGWTEAFF. The CDR3, as DNA: TGCAGCGCCAGGACAGGGGCCGGGTGGACTGAAGCTTTCTTT. J is TRBJ1-1 and V is TRBV29-1; 9 bases map to TRBD1. With 7 bases clipped from V and 5 bases from J, the junction kept 11 bases outside the gene matches. This CDR3 has 14 amino acids. The germline V gene encodes CDR1 SQVTM and CDR2 ANQGSEA.

This clone came up a few times. The J gene is TRBJ1-1, the V gene TRBV6-5, with D hard to call. The CDR3 totals 13 residues. Between the trimmed V and J ends, which lost 5 bases and 0 bases, there was a span of 7 bases. Germline V gene lookup returns CDR1 MNHEY and CDR2 SVGAGI. Here the CDR3 DNA reads TGTGCCAGCAGTAACGGGATGAACACTGAAGCTTTCTTT. Amino acids: CASSNGMNTEAFF.

Of note for this clone: The junction differs from germline at one of its ends, possibly a read error. The V call is TRBV7-9, the J call TRBJ2-4; 14 bases match TRBD2. The CDR3 consists of 16 residues. Germline V gene sequence: CDR1 SEHNR, CDR2 FQNEAQ (reference sequence). Here the CDR3 reads CSSSQGLAGDRDIQYF. CDR3 nucleotide sequence: TGTTCCAGCAGCCAGGGACTAGCGGGAGATCGTGACATTCAGTACTTC.

This clone turned up a few times. This chain links TRBV5-1 with TRBJ2-5; the D gene is possibly TRBD1 (5 bases). V dropped 5 bases and J dropped 0 bases, with 14 bases sitting between them. This CDR3 has 15 residues. Per germline, CDR1 SGHRS and CDR2 YFSETQ. The CDR3 region is CASSGQGSNQETQYF. In nucleotides, the CDR3 is TGCGCCAGCAGTGGTCAGGGTTCTAACCAAGAGACCCAGTACTTC. The full variable domain, with the rest looked up from reference TRBV5-1 and TRBJ2-5, is KAGVTQTPRYLIKTRGQQVTLSCSPISGHRSVSWYQQTPGQGLQFLFEYFSETQRNKGNFPGRFSGRQFSNSRSEMNVSTLELGDSALYLCASSGQGSNQETQYFGPGTRLLVL.

J is TRBJ1-4 and V is TRBV5-1, with 9 bases that match TRBD1. Germline CDR1 is SGHRS and CDR2 is YFSETQ. The CDR3 loop spans 16 amino acids. V dropped 4 bases and J dropped 0; count of bases not matched to a gene: 4. The CDR3 nucleotides read TGCGCCAGCAGCCTCGGACAGGGGACAACTAATGAAAAACTGTTTTTT. This encodes CASSLGQGTTNEKLFF.

V gene TRBV10-2 combines with J gene TRBJ2-5; D is unresolved. Germline-derived CDR1 and CDR2 are WSHSY and SAAADI. Trimming removed 2 bases at V and 5 bases at J, with 12 bases between. This CDR3 contains 14 residues. In DNA form, the CDR3 reads TGCGCCAGCAGTGAGACGAGAGGTATTGAGACCCAGTACTTC. Translated, it gives CASSETRGIETQYF.

The chain employs TRBV7-2 and TRBJ1-4, with no clear D. The CDR3 has 13 residues. Germline assignment: CDR1 SGHTA and CDR2 FQGNSA. The germline V and J ends were trimmed by 1 base and 8 bases, with 8 bases remaining between them. The DNA for the CDR3 is TGTGCCAGCAGCTTAGTACGGAGCGAAAAACTGTTTTTT. It translates to CASSLVRSEKLFF.

This chain uses TRBV15 with TRBJ1-5, with D unclear. Germline CDR1 is LNHNV and CDR2 is YYDKDF (reference sequence). V lost 0 bases to trimming and J lost 4 bases, with 16 bases between them. The length of the CDR3 is 17 residues. In DNA form, the CDR3 reads TGTGCCACCAGCAGAGAGGGAGGGTTGAAAGGAAATCAGCCCCAGCATTTT. The encoded protein is CATSREGGLKGNQPQHF.

J is TRBJ1-1 and V is TRBV28; 7 bases are a match to TRBD1. Germline lookup yields CDR1 MDHEN and CDR2 SYDVKM. This CDR3 region has 14 residues. V gave up 7 bases and J gave up 1 base; unmatched junction bases: 6. The CDR3 sequence: CASMNRGPNTEAFF. CDR3 DNA: TGTGCCAGCATGAACAGGGGCCCGAACACTGAAGCTTTCTTT.

The chain couples TRBV18 to TRBJ1-2; no firm D call. The V end was cut by 6 bases, the J end by 2 bases, with 10 bases between. Germline V gene lookup returns CDR1 KGHSH and CDR2 LQKENI. The CDR3 contains 13 residues. The CDR3 loop reads CASSPSGNYGYTF. Written as DNA, the CDR3 is TGTGCCAGCTCTCCGTCGGGGAACTATGGCTACACCTTC.

The chain uses TRBV27 and TRBJ1-1, with D tentatively TRBD1 (5 bases). The germline V and J ends were trimmed by 5 bases and 6 bases, with 16 bases remaining between them. The CDR3 contains 14 residues. Germline assignment: CDR1 MNHEY and CDR2 SMNVEV (reference sequence). This chain's CDR3 is CASSPSGSVAEAFF. CDR3 DNA sequence: TGTGCCAGCAGTCCCTCAGGGTCCGTGGCTGAAGCTTTCTTT.

The chain couples TRBV13 to TRBJ2-5, with a weak D call TRBD1 (5 bases). Trimming stripped 5 bases from V and 7 bases from J, with 14 bases between. This CDR3 has 13 residues. Per germline, CDR1 PRHDT and CDR2 FYEKMQ (reference sequence). As DNA, the CDR3 is TGTGCCAGCAGCCAGGGTCCGGAAGGGACCCAGTACTTC. This codes for CASSQGPEGTQYF.

V gene TRBV18 combines with J gene TRBJ2-7; 10 nucleotides line up with TRBD1. Germline CDR1 and CDR2: KGHSH and LQKENI. Unmatched junction bases numbered 8, after V lost 6 bases and J lost 6 bases. The length of the CDR3 is 14 residues. CDR3 region: CASSPTTGGSEQYF. CDR3 nucleotide sequence: TGTGCCAGCTCCCCTACGACAGGGGGCAGCGAGCAGTACTTC.

The CDR3, as DNA: TGTGCCACCGCCAGGGGGCGAAACACCGGGGAGCTGTTTTTT. Protein sequence: CATARGRNTGELFF. J is TRBJ2-2 and V is TRBV2, with 8 bases aligning to TRBD1. CDR1 is SNHLY, CDR2 FYNNEI, per germline. J was trimmed by 2 bases and V by 10 bases; bases with no gene match: 6. The CDR3 has 14 residues.

The genes are TRBV7-2 and TRBJ2-3; 9 bases map to TRBD2. The V and J ends lost 3 bases and 5 bases, in that order; junction bases with no gene match: 0. Looked up from germline, CDR1 is SGHTA and CDR2 is FQGNSA. CDR3 length: 13 residues. The CDR3 region has the DNA TGTGCCAGCAGCTTGACTAGCGGAGATACGCAGTATTTT. Its protein is CASSLTSGDTQYF.